This T cell receptor (beta chain) derives from a study of cytomegalovirus exposure and HLA in healthy donors. This clone was seen more than once but under ten times. The antigen is undetermined. Study-level findings and limits: Among TCR beta chains of equal frequency, HLA-associated ones were more clonally expanded in a later analysis.

CDR1 is MNHEY, CDR2 SMNVEV, per germline (reference sequence). The CDR3 sequence is 13 residues long. V lost 4 bases and J lost 2, with 9 bases in between. Primers for the PCR totalled 60 Vbeta and 13 Jbeta. Measured with immunoSEQ multiplex PCR; TCRdb has only the in-frame clones, and not every one. The data hold 150,000 to 200,000 clones, with roughly 82% observed a single time. Healthy bone marrow donors made up the donor group. The specimen was PBMCs. J is TRBJ2-7 and V is TRBV27; D perhaps matches TRBD2 (5 bases). The sequence came from a girl aged 5-17 years in good health and CMV-seropositive. DNA of the CDR3: TGTGCCAGCAGTTCCGGACTCACCTACGAGCAGTACTTC. Its translation is CASSSGLTYEQYF.